This is a list of T cell receptor beta chains from one sample in a study of cytomegalovirus exposure and HLA in healthy donors. The repertoire was sequenced with immunoSEQ multiplex PCR; TCRdb's copy has only in-frame clones and lacks some. Found here are fewer than 250,000 clones, 80% to 85% of them singletons; the top ten hold approximately 0.71%. Sequencing used PBMCs. These receptors originate from a boy younger than 10 in good health and CMV-seronegative. The CDR3 runs from the conserved cysteine through the conserved F or W.

v_gene	CDR3aa
TRBV5-1	CASSLAGEQFF
TRBV27	CASSPGRGNTEAFF
TRBV2	CASILQGRYEQYF
TRBV15	CATSRESVRGQETQYF
TRBV4-2	CASSQGFLGGGAWETQYF
TRBV10-1	CASRGEGGDQPQHF
TRBV2	CASKWQFPETYNEQFF
TRBV30	CAWSTSSLGYEQYF
TRBV5-1	CASSPAAGTGGYEQYF
TRBV7-9	CASSSWAGRGHTDTQYF
TRBV6-1	CASSVKQVANYGYTF
TRBV7-2	CASSPRHPNTEAFF
TRBV7-2	CASSLQGARQPQHF
TRBV2	CASSDVGRLGAFF
TRBV27	CASSSYTAGLAGTGELFF
TRBV30	CAWRDRGWTDEQYF
TRBV10-3	CAITTDSLSYGYTF
TRBV7-2	CASSLTSDAYNEQFF
TRBV5-1	CASSWTSGTAYEQYF
TRBV27	CASSLTAESSYEQYF
TRBV4-1	CASSHPGQGGEQYF
TRBV11-3	CASSLGRDRSYEQYF
TRBV4-1	CASSGSSGTYEQYF
TRBV5-4	CASSFPGTTPGELFF
TRBV30	CAWKAGGLAGADTQYF
TRBV5-1	CASSEQRETQYF
TRBV10-3	CAIRRLAGGPGSYEQYF
TRBV14	CASSPHRGSGYTF
TRBV10-1	CASSESSITDTQYF